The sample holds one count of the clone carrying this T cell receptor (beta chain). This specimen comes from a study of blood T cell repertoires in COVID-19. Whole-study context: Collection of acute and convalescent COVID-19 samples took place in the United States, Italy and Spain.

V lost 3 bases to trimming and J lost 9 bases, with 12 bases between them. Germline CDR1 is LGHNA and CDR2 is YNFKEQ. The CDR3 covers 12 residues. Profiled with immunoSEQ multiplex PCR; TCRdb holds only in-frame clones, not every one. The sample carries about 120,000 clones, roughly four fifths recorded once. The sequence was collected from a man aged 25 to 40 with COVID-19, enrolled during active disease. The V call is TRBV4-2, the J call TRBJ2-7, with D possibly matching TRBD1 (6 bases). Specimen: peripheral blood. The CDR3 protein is CASSQNRVVQYF. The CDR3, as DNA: TGTGCCAGCAGCCAGAACAGGGTGGTGCAGTACTTC.